The 27 T cell receptor beta chains below were found in one sample sequenced in a study of blood T cells in healthy people across ages. For the second PCR, which ran for about 6 to 11 cycles, a sample-barcoded 5' primer and a J-beta primer mix were used. MiXCR, run by TCRdb on the 5' RACE reads, gives a single entry per CDR3 protein. The data show around 820,000 distinct CDR3 sequences, with 20% to 30% seen just once and under 4% held by the top ten. The data also belong to a second study, concerning T cells of mothers and their children.

The sequencing input was blood. The receptors shown here come from a boy younger than 18 in good health.

This clonotype showed up just a few times. V usage is TRBV4-3 and J usage is TRBJ2-3; TRBD1 is a possible D gene (5 bases). CDR1 and CDR2 (germline): LGHNA, YSLEER. Trimming shortened V by 1 base and J by 2 bases, and 13 bases separated the two germline ends. The CDR3 has 16 residues. CDR3 coding DNA: TGCGCCAGCAGCCAAGTGGGCAGGGCGCCCACAGATACGCAGTATTTT. It is translated as CASSQVGRAPTDTQYF.

There are many counts of this clonotype. The chain joins TRBV6-1 to TRBJ2-3, with 12 bases fitting TRBD2. After removal of 2 bases from V and 4 bases from J, the junction contained 1 base not matched to a gene. This CDR3 has 15 amino acids. Germline V gene lookup returns CDR1 MNHNS and CDR2 SASEGT. CDR3 in amino acids: CASSELAGGPDTQYF. In nucleotides, the CDR3 is TGTGCCAGCAGTGAACTAGCGGGGGGGCCAGATACGCAGTATTTT.

This clonotype was found a few times. This chain connects TRBV4-1 to TRBJ1-2, with TRBD1 matching over 8 bases. The CDR3 totals 16 residues. The V gene end was trimmed by 0 bases and the J gene end by 10 bases; junction bases not matched to a gene: 13. Per the germline V gene, CDR1 is MGHRA and CDR2 is YSYEKL. The CDR3 region is CASSQDRNRGTGDYTF. The CDR3 nucleotides are TGCGCCAGCAGCCAAGATCGTAACAGGGGGACTGGTGACTACACCTTC.

This sequence joins TRBV7-3 and TRBJ1-1; D remains unclear. The CDR3 runs 13 residues. Trimming took 4 bases from V and 1 from J, leaving 7 bases between them. Germline V CDR1 and CDR2: SGHTA, FQGTGA. In nucleotides, the CDR3 is TGTGCCAGCAGCTCCGCAGGGAACACTGAAGCTTTCTTT. This sequence encodes CASSSAGNTEAFF.

This clonotype was seen a handful of times. The chain combines TRBV5-1 with TRBJ1-4, with 7 bases lining up with TRBD1. The junction had 6 bases not matched to a gene; V was cut back by 4 bases and J by 3 bases. Looked up from germline, CDR1 is SGHRS and CDR2 is YFSETQ. This CDR3 comprises 15 residues. The CDR3 DNA reads TGCGCCAGCAGCCGGAGACAGGGTGCTAATGAAAAACTGTTTTTT. Translating it yields CASSRRQGANEKLFF.

The J gene is TRBJ2-7, the V gene TRBV29-1; 8 nucleotides agree with TRBD2. Germline lookup yields CDR1 SQVTM and CDR2 ANQGSEA. V was pared by 4 bases and J by 1 base, with 15 bases of the junction left unmatched. The CDR3 is made up of 17 amino acids. In DNA form, the CDR3 reads TGCAGCGTTGTTTATCTCCTTCGGGCGGGAGGTTCCTACGAGCAGTACTTC. Translated, it gives CSVVYLLRAGGSYEQYF.

V and J are TRBV20-1 and TRBJ2-7; D is undetermined. Between the trimmed V and J ends, which lost 0 bases and 4 bases, there was a span of 7 bases. CDR1 and CDR2 (germline): DFQATT, SNEGSKA (reference sequence). The CDR3 has 12 amino acids. CDR3 sequence reads: CSARDMAYEQYF. The CDR3, as DNA: TGCAGTGCTAGAGATATGGCGTACGAGCAGTACTTC.

The genes are TRBV29-1 and TRBJ1-1; D is unresolved. Trimming took off 2 bases at V and 2 bases at J, with 6 bases between the two ends. The germline gives CDR1 SQVTM, CDR2 ANQGSEA. CDR3 size: 12 residues. CDR3 sequence reads: CSVELPNTEAFF. The CDR3 DNA is TGCAGCGTTGAATTACCAAACACTGAAGCTTTCTTT. The full variable domain, rest sourced from reference TRBV29-1 and TRBJ1-1, is SAVISQKPSRDICQRGTSLTIQCQVDSQVTMMFWYRQQPGQSLTLIATANQGSEATYESGFVIDKFPISRPNLTFSTLTVSNMSPEDSSIYLCSVELPNTEAFFGQGTRLTVV.

The CDR3 reads CSVVFRNYGYTF. In DNA, the CDR3 is TGCAGCGTTGTATTCAGGAACTATGGCTACACCTTC. The chain employs TRBV29-1 and TRBJ1-2; D unclear. V dropped 4 bases and J dropped 2 bases, with 8 bases sitting between them. This CDR3 comprises 12 residues. Germline values: CDR1 SQVTM, CDR2 ANQGSEA. The entire variable domain, with the rest obtained from reference TRBV29-1 and TRBJ1-2, is as follows: SAVISQKPSRDICQRGTSLTIQCQVDSQVTMMFWYRQQPGQSLTLIATANQGSEATYESGFVIDKFPISRPNLTFSTLTVSNMSPEDSSIYLCSVVFRNYGYTFGSGTRLTVV.

The rearrangement uses TRBV7-9 and TRBJ2-1; D call uncertain. The germline CDR1 and CDR2 sequences are SEHNR and FQNEAQ (reference sequence). V was trimmed by 1 base and J by 4 bases, leaving 11 bases between them. The CDR3 has 15 amino acids. The CDR3, as DNA: TGTGCCAGCAGCTTAGTGGCAGCAGAATACAATGAGCAGTTCTTC. This gives the protein CASSLVAAEYNEQFF.

In its sample, this clonotype was seen a few times. J is TRBJ2-5 and V is TRBV15; a possible D gene is TRBD2 (7 bases). Trimming shortened V by 1 base and J by 0 bases, and 12 bases separated the two germline ends. The CDR3 is 16 amino acids. Germline V gives CDR1 LNHNV, CDR2 YYDKDF (reference sequence). The CDR3 here is CATSRAGEGHQETQYF. CDR3 DNA: TGTGCCACCAGCAGAGCAGGGGAGGGCCACCAAGAGACCCAGTACTTC.

The chain combines TRBV7-3 with TRBJ1-2; 10 positions match TRBD1. CDR3 size: 15 residues. Germline V gives CDR1 SGHTA, CDR2 FQGTGA. V was pared by 3 bases and J by 4 bases, with 5 bases of the junction left unmatched. CDR3 region: CASSFGQGDVYGYTF. The CDR3 region has the DNA TGTGCCAGCAGCTTTGGACAGGGGGATGTCTATGGCTACACCTTC.

This clonotype has a handful of counts. Here the CDR3 DNA reads TGCAGTGCCCTGAGGACAGGGACTTGGGAGCAGTACTTC. Its protein is CSALRTGTWEQYF. The chain combines TRBV20-1 with TRBJ2-7; TRBD1 aligns across 8 bases. CDR1 and CDR2 from the germline V gene are DFQATT and SNEGSKA (reference sequence). CDR3 length: 13 residues. The ends lost 6 bases at V and 7 bases at J; junction bases unmatched: 11.

This clonotype was observed a few times. The CDR3 DNA reads TGTGCCAGCAATGCCCAGGGAGGTGGATCCTACGAGCAGTACTTC. Protein product: CASNAQGGGSYEQYF. This chain links TRBV6-2 or TRBV6-3 with TRBJ2-7; D may be TRBD2 (6 bases). Trimming cost V 7 bases and J 1 base, with 17 bases left between them. In germline, CDR1 is MNHEY, CDR2 SVGEGT. The CDR3 spans 15 residues.

This CDR3 reads CASSPGDGGSPLHF. CDR3 bases: TGTGCCAGCAGTCCCGGGGACGGGGGGTCACCCCTCCACTTT. The J gene is TRBJ1-6, the V gene TRBV14; tentatively, D is TRBD1 (5 bases). V lost 6 bases, J lost 10 bases, and 16 bases lay in between. From germline, CDR1 is SGHDN and CDR2 FVKESK. The CDR3 contains 14 residues.

The chain is built from TRBV30 and TRBJ2-7; D remains unclear. V dropped 2 bases and J dropped 1 base, with 6 bases sitting between them. CDR1 and CDR2 from the germline V gene are GTSNPN and SVGIG (reference sequence). The CDR3 has 12 amino acids. CDR3 sequence: CAWSTASYEQYF. In DNA, the CDR3 is TGTGCCTGGAGTACGGCTTCCTACGAGCAGTACTTC.

The rearrangement joins TRBV7-9 to TRBJ2-7, with D hard to call. Germline CDR1 reads SEHNR; CDR2 reads FQNEAQ (reference sequence). The V gene lost 0 bases and the J gene lost 0 bases, with 9 bases spanning the gap. The CDR3 has 15 amino acids. CDR3 sequence reads: CASSLAVVGSYEQYF. Here the CDR3 DNA reads TGTGCCAGCAGCTTAGCAGTGGTCGGCTCCTACGAGCAGTACTTC.

This rearrangement joins TRBV5-1 to TRBJ2-2, with D unclear. CDR1 and CDR2 from the germline V gene are SGHRS and YFSETQ. This CDR3 is 13 amino acids long. The ends were cut back, 0 bases at V and 9 bases at J, with 9 bases in the middle. The CDR3 coding sequence is TGCGCCAGCAGCTTGGCGGAATCTCGGGAGCTGTTTTTT. The encoded protein is CASSLAESRELFF.

There are a few counts of this clonotype. This chain links TRBV10-3 with TRBJ2-2; D unresolved. The germline V gene encodes CDR1 ENHRY and CDR2 SYGVKD. V lost 4 bases and J 2 bases, leaving 8 bases between the germline ends. The CDR3 has 14 residues. The CDR3 is CAISGQINTGELFF. The CDR3 nucleotides are TGTGCCATCAGTGGCCAGATCAACACCGGGGAGCTGTTTTTT.

Many counts were recorded for this clonotype. The junction departs from the called germline gene at one end, perhaps through a read error. The V and J genes are TRBV10-3 and TRBJ2-3; 7 bases agree with TRBD2. The CDR3 has 16 amino acids. Germline CDR1 is ENHRY and CDR2 is SYGVKD. CDR3 nucleotide sequence: TGTGCCATCAGTGAGGGACTAGGGGAACCACAAGAGACCCAGTACTTT. Translating gives CAISEGLGEPQETQYF.

This clonotype was seen a few times. The J gene is TRBJ1-1, the V gene TRBV7-9; no clear D gene. The CDR3 extends over 16 amino acids. Trimming shortened V by 0 bases and J by 4 bases, and 15 bases separated the two germline ends. Germline CDR1 and CDR2: SEHNR and FQNEAQ (reference sequence). CDR3 DNA: TGTGCCAGCAGCTTAGCCTCGGAGGGCTGGTTCACTGAAGCTTTCTTT. It yields the protein CASSLASEGWFTEAFF.

This clonotype was detected a few times. The rearrangement uses TRBV6-2 or TRBV6-3 and TRBJ2-5; D is unclear. The germline V gene encodes CDR1 MNHEY and CDR2 SVGEGT. The CDR3 runs 15 residues. The V end lost 0 bases, the J end lost 4 bases, and 12 bases lay between the germline ends. The CDR3 region has the DNA TGTGCCAGCAGTTACTCGAGTACGCCGGGAGAGACCCAGTACTTC. It codes for CASSYSSTPGETQYF.

The rearrangement links TRBV28 to TRBJ1-2, with a possible D match to TRBD1 (6 bases). The CDR3 runs 15 residues. V lost 7 bases and J 4 bases, leaving 19 bases between the germline ends. Germline V gene lookup returns CDR1 MDHEN and CDR2 SYDVKM. CDR3 loop: CASITGGAGRYGYTF. The DNA of the CDR3 is TGTGCCAGCATTACGGGGGGGGCCGGGCGCTATGGCTACACCTTC.

This clonotype has only one observation. The genes are TRBV23-1 and TRBJ1-4; D is unclear. TRBV23-1 is marked as an open reading frame, function uncertain. V lost 3 bases to trimming and J lost 3 bases, with 11 bases between them. CDR3 length equals 15 residues. DNA for the CDR3: TGCGCCAGCAGTCAGGTGGACGGATCTAATGAAAAACTGTTTTTT. Translating gives CASSQVDGSNEKLFF.

This clonotype was detected a few times. The junction does not match germline at one end; this may be a read error. V is TRBV7-2 and J is TRBJ1-4, with 8 bases identical to TRBD1. The CDR3 spans 17 residues. CDR1 is SGHTA and CDR2 is FQGNSA in the germline V gene. CDR3 bases: TGTGCCTGCAGCACCGGACAGGGAATAACGGGAGGCGAAAAACTGTTTTTT. Translation: CACSTGQGITGGEKLFF. Full variable domain (rest looked up from reference TRBV7-2 and TRBJ1-4): GAGVSQSPSNKVTEKGKDVELRCDPISGHTALYWYRQSLGQGLEFLIYFQGNSAPDKSGLPSDRFSAERTGGSVSTLTIQRTQQEDSAVYLCACSTGQGITGGEKLFFGSGTQLSVL.

Here the CDR3 DNA reads TGCAGCGTTGACGCAGGGTATGGCTACACCTTC. Its protein is CSVDAGYGYTF. V gene TRBV29-1 combines with J gene TRBJ1-2, with D possibly being TRBD1 (5 bases). CDR3 length: 11 residues. The V and J ends lost 3 bases and 5 bases respectively, with 7 bases between them. Germline lookup yields CDR1 SQVTM and CDR2 ANQGSEA.

V is TRBV20-1 and J is TRBJ2-5, with D possibly TRBD2 on 6 matching bases. Germline V gene lookup returns CDR1 DFQATT and CDR2 SNEGSKA (reference sequence). Trimming took off 3 bases at V and 5 bases at J, with 16 bases between the two ends. This CDR3 is built from 14 residues. The CDR3 spells CSASNSGPGETQYF. CDR3 nucleotides: TGCAGTGCTAGTAACAGCGGGCCAGGGGAGACCCAGTACTTC.